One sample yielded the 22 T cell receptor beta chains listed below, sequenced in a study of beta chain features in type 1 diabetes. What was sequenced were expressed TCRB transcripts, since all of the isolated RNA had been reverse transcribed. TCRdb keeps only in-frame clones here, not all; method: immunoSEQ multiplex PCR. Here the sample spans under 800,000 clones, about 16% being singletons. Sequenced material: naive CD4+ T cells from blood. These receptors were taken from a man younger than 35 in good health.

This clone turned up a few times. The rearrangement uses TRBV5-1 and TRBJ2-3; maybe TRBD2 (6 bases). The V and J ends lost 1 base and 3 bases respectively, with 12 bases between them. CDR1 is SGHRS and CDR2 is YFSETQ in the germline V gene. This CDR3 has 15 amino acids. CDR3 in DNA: TGCGCCAGCAGCTTGTCGGGAGAGGGAACAGATACGCAGTATTTT. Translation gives CASSLSGEGTDTQYF.

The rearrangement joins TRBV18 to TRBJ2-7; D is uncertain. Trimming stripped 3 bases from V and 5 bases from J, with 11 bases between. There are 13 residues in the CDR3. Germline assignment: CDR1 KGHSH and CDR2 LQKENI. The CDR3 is CASSPTINHEQYF. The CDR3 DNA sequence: TGTGCCAGCTCACCCACTATAAACCACGAGCAGTACTTC.

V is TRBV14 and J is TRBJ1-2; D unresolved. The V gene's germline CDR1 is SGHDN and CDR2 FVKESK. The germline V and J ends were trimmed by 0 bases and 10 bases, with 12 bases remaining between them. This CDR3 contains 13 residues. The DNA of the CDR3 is TGTGCCAGCAGCCAAGATAGGGCAGCCACCTACACCTTC. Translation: CASSQDRAATYTF.

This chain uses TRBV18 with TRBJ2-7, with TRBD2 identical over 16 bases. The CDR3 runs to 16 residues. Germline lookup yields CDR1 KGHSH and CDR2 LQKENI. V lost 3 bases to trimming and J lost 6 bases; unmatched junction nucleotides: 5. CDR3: CASSPLGLAGGFEQYF. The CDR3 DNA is TGTGCCAGCTCACCCCTGGGACTAGCGGGGGGGTTCGAGCAGTACTTC.

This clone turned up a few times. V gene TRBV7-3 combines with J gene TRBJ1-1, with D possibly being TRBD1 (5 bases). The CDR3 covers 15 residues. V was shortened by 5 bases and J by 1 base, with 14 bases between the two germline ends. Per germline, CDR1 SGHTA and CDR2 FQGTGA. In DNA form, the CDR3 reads TGTGCCAGCAGCCTCACCAGTGGACAGAACACTGAAGCTTTCTTT. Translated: CASSLTSGQNTEAFF.

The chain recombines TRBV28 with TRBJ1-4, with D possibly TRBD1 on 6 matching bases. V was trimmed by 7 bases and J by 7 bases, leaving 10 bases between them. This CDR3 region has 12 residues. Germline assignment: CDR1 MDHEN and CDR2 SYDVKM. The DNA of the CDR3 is TGTGCCAGCACCCTCAGGGGTGAAAAACTGTTTTTT. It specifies CASTLRGEKLFF.

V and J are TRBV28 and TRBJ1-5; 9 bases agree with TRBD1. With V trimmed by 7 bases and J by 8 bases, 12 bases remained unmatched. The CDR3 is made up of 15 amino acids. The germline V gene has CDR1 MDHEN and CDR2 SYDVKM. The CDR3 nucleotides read TGTGCCAGCAATACTGGACAGGGGACTTTAGAGCCCCAGCATTTT. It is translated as CASNTGQGTLEPQHF.

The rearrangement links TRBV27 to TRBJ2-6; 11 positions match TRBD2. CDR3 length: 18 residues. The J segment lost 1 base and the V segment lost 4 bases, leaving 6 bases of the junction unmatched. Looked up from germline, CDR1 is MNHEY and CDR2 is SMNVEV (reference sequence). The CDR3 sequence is CASSWGLAAISGANVLTF. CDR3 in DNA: TGTGCCAGCAGTTGGGGACTAGCGGCCATTTCTGGGGCCAACGTCCTGACTTTC.

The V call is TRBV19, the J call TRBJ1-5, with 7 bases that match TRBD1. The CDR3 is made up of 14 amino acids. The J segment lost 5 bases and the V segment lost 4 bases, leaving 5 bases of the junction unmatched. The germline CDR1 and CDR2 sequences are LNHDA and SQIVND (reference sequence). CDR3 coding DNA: TGTGCCAGTAGTAGCGCAGGGGGTTATCAGCCCCAGCATTTT. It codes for CASSSAGGYQPQHF.

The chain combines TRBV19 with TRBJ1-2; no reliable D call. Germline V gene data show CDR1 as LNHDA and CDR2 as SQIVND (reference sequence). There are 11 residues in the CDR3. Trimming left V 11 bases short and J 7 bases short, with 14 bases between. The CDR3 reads CAAGAEGGYTF. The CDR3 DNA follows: TGTGCCGCCGGAGCCGAGGGTGGCTACACCTTC.

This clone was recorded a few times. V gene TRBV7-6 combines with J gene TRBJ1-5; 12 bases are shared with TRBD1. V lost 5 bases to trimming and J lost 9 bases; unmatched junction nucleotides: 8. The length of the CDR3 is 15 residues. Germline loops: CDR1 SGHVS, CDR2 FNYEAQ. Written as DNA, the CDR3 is TGTGCCAGCAGCGCAGGGACAGGGGGCTCGACGCCCCAGCATTTT. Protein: CASSAGTGGSTPQHF.

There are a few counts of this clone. The CDR3 region has the DNA TGTGCCAGCAGTTACTCGAGGCAGGGTAGAAACTACGAGCAGTACTTC. Protein product: CASSYSRQGRNYEQYF. This rearrangement joins TRBV6-6 to TRBJ2-7; D may be TRBD1 (5 bases). The germline V gene has CDR1 MNHNY and CDR2 SVGAGI (reference sequence). V lost 0 bases to trimming and J lost 3 bases, with 15 bases between them. The CDR3 is 16 residues long.

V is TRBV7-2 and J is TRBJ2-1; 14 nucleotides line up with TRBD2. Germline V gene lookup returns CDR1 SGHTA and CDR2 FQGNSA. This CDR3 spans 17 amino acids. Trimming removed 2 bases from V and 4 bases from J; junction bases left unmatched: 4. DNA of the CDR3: TGTGCCAGCAGCTTAAGGGGACTAGCGGGAGTGTACAATGAGCAGTTCTTC. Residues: CASSLRGLAGVYNEQFF. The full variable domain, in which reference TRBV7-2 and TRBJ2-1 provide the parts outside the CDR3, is GAGVSQSPSNKVTEKGKDVELRCDPISGHTALYWYRQSLGQGLEFLIYFQGNSAPDKSGLPSDRFSAERTGGSVSTLTIQRTQQEDSAVYLCASSLRGLAGVYNEQFFGPGTRLTVL.

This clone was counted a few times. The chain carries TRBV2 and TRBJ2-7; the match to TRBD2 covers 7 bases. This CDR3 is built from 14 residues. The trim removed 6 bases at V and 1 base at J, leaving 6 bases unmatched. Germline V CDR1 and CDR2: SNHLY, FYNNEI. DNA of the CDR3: TGTGCCAGCAGGGGGAGGGGACGATCCTACGAGCAGTACTTC. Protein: CASRGRGRSYEQYF.

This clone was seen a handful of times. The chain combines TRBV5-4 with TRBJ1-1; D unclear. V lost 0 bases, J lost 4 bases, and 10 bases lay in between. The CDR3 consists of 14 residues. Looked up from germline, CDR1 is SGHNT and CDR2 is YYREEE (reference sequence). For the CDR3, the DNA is TGTGCCAGCAGCTTGGCCGGGAGGGCCACTGAAGCTTTCTTT. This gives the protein CASSLAGRATEAFF.

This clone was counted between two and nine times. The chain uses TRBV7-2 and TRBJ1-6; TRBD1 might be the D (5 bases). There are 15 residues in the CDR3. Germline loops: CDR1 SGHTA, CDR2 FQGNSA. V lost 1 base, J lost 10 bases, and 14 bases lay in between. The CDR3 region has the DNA TGTGCCAGCAGCTTAGAGGTTGGGGCGGCGTCACCCCTCCACTTT. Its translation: CASSLEVGAASPLHF.

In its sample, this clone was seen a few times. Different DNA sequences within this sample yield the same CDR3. The CDR3, as DNA: TGTGCCAGCAGTGGTACAGGGGTTAGCAATCAGCCCCAGCATTTT. It codes for CASSGTGVSNQPQHF. The chain employs TRBV28 and TRBJ1-5; 7 positions match TRBD1. The germline V gene encodes CDR1 MDHEN and CDR2 SYDVKM. The trim removed 5 bases at V and 0 bases at J, leaving 4 bases unmatched. The CDR3 is 15 residues long.

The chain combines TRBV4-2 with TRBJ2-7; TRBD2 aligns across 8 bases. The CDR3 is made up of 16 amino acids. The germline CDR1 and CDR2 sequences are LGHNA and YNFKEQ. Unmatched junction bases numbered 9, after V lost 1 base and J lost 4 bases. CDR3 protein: CASSQGARGRRYEQYF. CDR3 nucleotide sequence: TGTGCCAGCAGCCAAGGTGCGCGCGGGAGGCGGTACGAGCAGTACTTC.

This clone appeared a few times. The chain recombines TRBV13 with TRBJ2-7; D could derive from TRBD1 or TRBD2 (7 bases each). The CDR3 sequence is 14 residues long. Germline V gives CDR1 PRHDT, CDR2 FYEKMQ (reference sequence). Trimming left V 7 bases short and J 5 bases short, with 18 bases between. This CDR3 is CASTRQGGPNEQYF. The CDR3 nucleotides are TGTGCCAGCACCCGGCAGGGGGGGCCTAACGAGCAGTACTTC.

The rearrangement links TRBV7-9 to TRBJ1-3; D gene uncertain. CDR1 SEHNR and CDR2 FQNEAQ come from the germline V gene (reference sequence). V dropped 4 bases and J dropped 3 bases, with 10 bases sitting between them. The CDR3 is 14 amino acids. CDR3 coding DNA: TGTGCCAGCAGCTATGGTACGGATGGAAACACCATATATTTT. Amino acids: CASSYGTDGNTIYF.

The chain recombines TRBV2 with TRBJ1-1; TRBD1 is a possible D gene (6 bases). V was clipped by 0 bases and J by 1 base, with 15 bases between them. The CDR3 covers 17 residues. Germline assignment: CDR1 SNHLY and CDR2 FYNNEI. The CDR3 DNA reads TGTGCCAGCAGTGAAGCGCTTGGGGGGCGGAGGAACACTGAAGCTTTCTTT. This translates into CASSEALGGRRNTEAFF.

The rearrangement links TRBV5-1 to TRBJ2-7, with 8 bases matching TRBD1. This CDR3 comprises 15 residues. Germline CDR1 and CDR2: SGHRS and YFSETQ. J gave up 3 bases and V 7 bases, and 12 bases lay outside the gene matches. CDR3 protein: CASATSRGPIYEQYF. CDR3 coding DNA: TGCGCCAGCGCTACCTCCAGGGGGCCAATCTACGAGCAGTACTTC.